This note documents a single T cell receptor (beta chain) sequence. Antigen unknown. The data were produced by immunoSEQ multiplex PCR, yet TCRdb's version contains in-frame clones alone and is incomplete. Recorded for this sample: approximately 16,000 clones. The source of the sample is a study of T cells in women clearing cervical HPV infection. Looking at the study overall: Controls were women whose single incident HPV16 infection cleared within 12 months without precancer or cancer. Case blood drawn at lesion detection; control blood after infection cleared. Findings of the study overall: A classifier using richness and V gene abundances reached an AUC of around 0.78. It is unknown whether associations predate infection; no effector/memory or HPV-specific sorting.

The sample taken for sequencing was blood buffy coat. The TCR sequence derives from a woman between 18 and 69 years old with a cervical HPV16 infection that either progressed to CIN3+ or cleared (not recorded which).

Partial CDR3 DNA: TGTGCCAGCAGCCAAAGGGACAGGGGGAATGAG. It specifies CASSQRDRGNE. The whole CDR3 sequence is CASSQRDRGNEQFF. The rearrangement links TRBV12-3 or TRBV12-4 to TRBJ2-1; the match to TRBD1 covers 11 bases. Read coverage stops 3 residues before the CDR3 terminus; the germline J gene supplies the remainder. The CDR3 extends over 14 amino acids. Trimming at V came to 6 bases and at J to 7 bases, leaving 5 bases not matched to a gene.